Each of the 3 T cell receptor beta chains below was sequenced from the same sample in a study of control samples from healthy donors and cancer patients. Repertoires were generated with immunoSEQ multiplex PCR, while TCRdb's copy carries only in-frame clones and drops some. The sample consists of fewer than 95,000 clones, more than 75% of them appearing once. The specimen sequenced was blood. The receptors here all came from a woman between 35 and 50 years old in good health.

The chain has TRBV2 and TRBJ2-3; the D gene is possibly TRBD2 (6 bases). The CDR3 has 13 amino acids. Trimming removed 6 bases at V and 6 bases at J, with 13 bases between. Germline values: CDR1 SNHLY, CDR2 FYNNEI. The CDR3 DNA is TGTGCCAGCAGGTCAGGACTAATTGATACGCAGTATTTT. Its translation is CASRSGLIDTQYF.

On this clone itself: The germline gene is not matched at one end of the junction; a read error may be the cause. This same CDR3 is encoded by further DNA sequences in the sample. This chain links TRBV2 with TRBJ2-2, with 14 bases matching TRBD2. The germline gives CDR1 SNHLY, CDR2 FYNNEI. The CDR3 spans 17 residues. The CDR3 sequence is CASRRTSGGMNTGELFF. The DNA for the CDR3 is TGCGCCAGCAGACGGACTAGCGGGGGGATGAACACCGGGGAGCTGTTTTTT. The full variable domain, completed using reference TRBV2 and TRBJ2-2, is EPEVTQTPSHQVTQMGQEVILRCVPISNHLYFYWYRQILGQKVEFLVSFYNNEISEKSEIFDDQFSVERPDGSNFTLKIRSTKLEDSAMYFCASRRTSGGMNTGELFFGEGSRLTVL.

This clone occurred once. The J gene is TRBJ2-4, the V gene TRBV7-2, with TRBD2 matching 11 bases. CDR3 length: 18 amino acids. Per the germline V gene, CDR1 is SGHTA and CDR2 is FQGNSA. The V gene end was trimmed by 1 base and the J gene end by 1 base; junction bases not matched to a gene: 6. The CDR3 nucleotides read TGTGCCAGCAGCTTAGTGGCTAGCGGGGGGACGGCCAAAAACATTCAGTACTTC. Its translation: CASSLVASGGTAKNIQYF.